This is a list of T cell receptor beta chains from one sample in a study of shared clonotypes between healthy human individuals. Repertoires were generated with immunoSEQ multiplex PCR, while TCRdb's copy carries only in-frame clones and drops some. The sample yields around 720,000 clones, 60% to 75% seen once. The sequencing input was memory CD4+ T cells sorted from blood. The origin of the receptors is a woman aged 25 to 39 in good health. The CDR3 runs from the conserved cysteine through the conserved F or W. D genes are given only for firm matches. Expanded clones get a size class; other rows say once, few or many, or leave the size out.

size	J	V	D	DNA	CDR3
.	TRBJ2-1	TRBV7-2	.	TGTGCCAGCAGCCCGTTTGTAAGACGTTCGAACGATGAGCAGTTCTTC	CASSPFVRRSNDEQFF
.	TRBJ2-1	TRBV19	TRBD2	TGTGCCAGTAGCCGGACTAGCGACTCCTACAATGAGCAGTTCTTC	CASSRTSDSYNEQFF
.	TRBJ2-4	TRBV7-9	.	TGTGCCAGCAGCTTAGGGGGCGCCAAAAACATTCAGTACTTC	CASSLGGAKNIQYF
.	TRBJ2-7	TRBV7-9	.	TGTGCCAGCAGCACTACTAGTTCCGAGCAGTACTTC	CASSTTSSEQYF
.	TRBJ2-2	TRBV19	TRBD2	TGTGCCAGTAGTTGGCTAGCGGGAAACACCGGGGAGCTGTTTTTT	CASSWLAGNTGELFF
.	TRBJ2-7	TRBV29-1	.	TGCAGCGCGGAGGACAGCACGGACTACGAGCAGTACTTC	CSAEDSTDYEQYF
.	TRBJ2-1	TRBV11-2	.	TGTGCCAGCAGCTGGGGCCGGGGTTACAATGAGCAGTTCTTC	CASSWGRGYNEQFF
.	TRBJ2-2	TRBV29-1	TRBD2	TGCAGCGTTGATACTAGCGGGAATGGAGGGGAGCTGTTTTTT	CSVDTSGNGGELFF
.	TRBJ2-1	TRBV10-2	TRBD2	TGCGCCAGCAGTGACGGGCTAGCGGGAATCAATGAGCAGTTCTTC	CASSDGLAGINEQFF
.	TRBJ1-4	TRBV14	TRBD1	TGTGCCAGCAGCCAAGAAAGGGGACAGGGGAATGAAAAACTGTTTTTT	CASSQERGQGNEKLFF
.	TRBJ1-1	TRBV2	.	TGTGCCAGCAGTGAAAGAAGGGGGAACACTGAAGCTTTCTTT	CASSERRGNTEAFF
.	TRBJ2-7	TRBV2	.	TGTGCCAGCAGTGAACGGGAGTGGGGGGAGCAGTACTTC	CASSEREWGEQYF
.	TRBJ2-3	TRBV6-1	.	TGTGCCAGCAGTGGCGCCCGCAGCAGGGGAGGGGGCACAGATACGCAGTATTTT	CASSGARSRGGGTDTQYF
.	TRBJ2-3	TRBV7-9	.	TGTGCCAGCAGCTTGAAAGGAGTGGGCGCAGATACGCAGTATTTT	CASSLKGVGADTQYF
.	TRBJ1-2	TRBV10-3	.	TGTGCCATCAGTCCTCAAGACAGCGAAAACTATGGCTACACCTTC	CAISPQDSENYGYTF
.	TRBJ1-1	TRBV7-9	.	TGTGCCAGCAGCTTAACAGCTCGACTTGAAGCTTTCTTT	CASSLTARLEAFF
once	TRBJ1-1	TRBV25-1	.	TGTGCCAGCAGCGTCGATTGGAACACTGAAGCTTTCTTT	CASSVDWNTEAFF
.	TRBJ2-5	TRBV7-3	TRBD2	TGTGCCAGCAGCCCCATTCTAGCGGGAGGCTGGGAGACCCAGTACTTC	CASSPILAGGWETQYF
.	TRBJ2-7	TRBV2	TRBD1	TGTGCCACCCGAACCGGGACAGGACCTTACGAGCAGTACTTC	CATRTGTGPYEQYF
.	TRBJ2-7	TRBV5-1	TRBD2	TGCGCCAGCAGCTTGGGTAGCGGGAGGCCCTACGAGCAGTACTTC	CASSLGSGRPYEQYF
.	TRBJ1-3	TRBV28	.	TGTGCCAGCAGTTTGTCAGGGACGGAAAACACCATATATTTT	CASSLSGTENTIYF
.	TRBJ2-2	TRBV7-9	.	TGTGCCAGCCGCCGGGGGTCCTCGAACACCGGGGAGCTGTTTTTT	CASRRGSSNTGELFF
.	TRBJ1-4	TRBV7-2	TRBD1	TGTGCCAGCAGCTTAGAAGCAGGGGGCGGAAAACTGTTTTTT	CASSLEAGGGKLFF
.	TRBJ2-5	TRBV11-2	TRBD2	TGTGCCAGCAGCTCTCGACTAGCGCAAGAGACCCAGTACTTC	CASSSRLAQETQYF
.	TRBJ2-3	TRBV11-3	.	TGTGCCAGCAGCCTGACCCAGGGAGATACGCAGTATTTT	CASSLTQGDTQYF
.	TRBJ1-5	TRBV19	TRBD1	TGTGCCAGTAGTATAGAAGGGGGCCCGGGGCCCCAGCATTTT	CASSIEGGPGPQHF
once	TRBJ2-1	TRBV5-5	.	TGTGCCAGCAGCTTAGTTGTTGGGAAATACGGTCAGCAGTTCTTC	CASSLVVGKYGQQFF
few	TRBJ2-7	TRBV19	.	TGTGCCAGTAGTATAGTTTCCCTGGGATTCAAATCCCAGGGTTTCTCCTACGAGCAGTACTTC	CASSIVSLGFKSQGFSYEQYF
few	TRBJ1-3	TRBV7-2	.	TGTGCCAGCAGCCCCAACATGGGAGCAGGCGACTCTGGAAACACCATATATTTT	CASSPNMGAGDSGNTIYF
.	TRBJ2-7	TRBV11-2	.	TGTGCCAGCAGCCAAGGTGGCGAGCAGTACTTC	CASSQGGEQYF
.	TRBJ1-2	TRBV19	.	TGTGCCAGTAGTATGAGTTGGGTCTATGGCTACACCTTC	CASSMSWVYGYTF
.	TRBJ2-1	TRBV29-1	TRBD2	TGCAGCGTTGACGGGCTAGCGGGAGTCAATGAGCAGTTCTTC	CSVDGLAGVNEQFF
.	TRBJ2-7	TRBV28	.	TGTGCCAGCAGACGGACGGCAGACTCGCAGCAGTACTTC	CASRRTADSQQYF
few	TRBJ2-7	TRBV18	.	TGTGCCAGCTCACCAGATAGCGGTAGCTCCTACGAGCAGTACTTC	CASSPDSGSSYEQYF
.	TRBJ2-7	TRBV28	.	TGTGCCAGCAGTTTTGAGGGCGGGCAGTACTTC	CASSFEGGQYF
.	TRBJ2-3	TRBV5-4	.	TGTGCCAGCAGTGCTTCTAACACAGATACGCAGTATTTT	CASSASNTDTQYF